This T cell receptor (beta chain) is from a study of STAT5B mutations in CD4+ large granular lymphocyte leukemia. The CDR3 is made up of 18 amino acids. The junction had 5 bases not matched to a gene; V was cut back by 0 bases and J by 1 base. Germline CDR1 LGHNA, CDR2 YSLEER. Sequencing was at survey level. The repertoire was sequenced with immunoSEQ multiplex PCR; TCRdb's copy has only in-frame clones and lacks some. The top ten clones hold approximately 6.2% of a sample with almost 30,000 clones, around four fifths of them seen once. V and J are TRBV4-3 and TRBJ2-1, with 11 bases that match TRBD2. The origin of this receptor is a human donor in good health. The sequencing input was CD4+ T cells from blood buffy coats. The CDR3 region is CASSQDFSGGASYNEQFF. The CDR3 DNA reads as TGCGCCAGCAGCCAAGATTTTAGCGGGGGGGCATCCTACAATGAGCAGTTCTTC.